Presented here are 30 T cell receptor beta chains from one specimen sequenced in a study of beta chain features in type 1 diabetes. Reverse transcription of all isolated RNA meant that expressed TCRB transcripts were sequenced. Profiling relied on immunoSEQ multiplex PCR, and the TCRdb table lists in-frame clones only, not all of them. The sample carries about 140,000 clones, roughly 10% recorded once. Source material: central memory CD4+ T cells from blood. The receptors were sampled from a woman aged 40 to 50 in good health.

This clone has more than one count but fewer than ten. The chain is built from TRBV4-2 and TRBJ2-7, with 10 positions matching TRBD1. Germline values: CDR1 LGHNA, CDR2 YNFKEQ. The V and J ends lost 1 base and 3 bases, in that order; junction bases with no gene match: 9. The CDR3 contains 17 residues. This CDR3 is CASSQAPLTGGGYEQYF. The CDR3 coding sequence is TGTGCCAGCAGCCAAGCTCCTTTGACAGGGGGCGGCTACGAGCAGTACTTC.

The chain carries TRBV15 and TRBJ1-5; no firm D call. This CDR3 has 13 residues. Germline V gives CDR1 LNHNV, CDR2 YYDKDF (reference sequence). V lost 0 bases, J lost 5 bases, and 5 bases lay in between. DNA for the CDR3: TGTGCCACCAGCAGAGAGGCCTATCAGCCCCAGCATTTT. Translated: CATSREAYQPQHF. Full variable domain (outside the CDR3, taken from reference TRBV15 and TRBJ1-5): DAMVIQNPRYQVTQFGKPVTLSCSQTLNHNVMYWYQQKSSQAPKLLFHYYDKDFNNEADTPDNFQSRRPNTSFCFLDIRSPGLGDTAMYLCATSREAYQPQHFGDGTRLSIL.

This clone has more than one count but fewer than ten. This same CDR3 is encoded by further DNA sequences in the sample. The chain links TRBV19 to TRBJ1-1; possible D gene TRBD1, 5 bases. The germline V gene has CDR1 LNHDA and CDR2 SQIVND (reference sequence). The CDR3 is 14 amino acids. The V end lost 3 bases, the J end lost 0 bases, and 8 bases lay between the germline ends. CDR3 DNA sequence: TGTGCCAGTAGTATTTCGGGGGTGAACACTGAAGCTTTCTTT. This codes for CASSISGVNTEAFF.

This sequence joins TRBV7-9 and TRBJ1-2; D gene unclear. The CDR3 is 15 amino acids. Germline V lookup: CDR1 SEHNR, CDR2 FQNEAQ (reference sequence). V lost 6 bases to trimming and J lost 2 bases, with 16 bases between them. CDR3 DNA sequence: TGTGCCAGCAGGTCGGCAGGTCTAAAGAACTATGGCTACACCTTC. It translates to CASRSAGLKNYGYTF. The full variable domain, its missing parts supplied by reference TRBV7-9 and TRBJ1-2, is DTGVSQNPRHKITKRGQNVTFRCDPISEHNRLYWYRQTLGQGPEFLTYFQNEAQLEKSRLLSDRFSAERPKGSFSTLEIQRTEQGDSAMYLCASRSAGLKNYGYTFGSGTRLTVV.

This clone came up a few times. This chain uses TRBV2 with TRBJ1-2, with TRBD1 identical over 8 bases. Trimming removed 5 bases from V and 4 bases from J; junction bases left unmatched: 3. In germline, CDR1 is SNHLY, CDR2 FYNNEI. The CDR3 runs 13 residues. The DNA for the CDR3 is TGTGCCAGCAGTCAGGGGGCGGGCTATGGCTACACCTTC. Translating it yields CASSQGAGYGYTF. Combining the CDR3 with reference TRBV2 and TRBJ1-2 gives the whole variable domain EPEVTQTPSHQVTQMGQEVILRCVPISNHLYFYWYRQILGQKVEFLVSFYNNEISEKSEIFDDQFSVERPDGSNFTLKIRSTKLEDSAMYFCASSQGAGYGYTFGSGTRLTVV.

The chain links TRBV18 to TRBJ1-6; D call uncertain. This CDR3 region has 15 residues. In germline, CDR1 is KGHSH, CDR2 LQKENI. V dropped 0 bases and J dropped 7 bases, with 10 bases sitting between them. In DNA form, the CDR3 reads TGTGCCAGCTCACCACCGGGAGGTGGGAATTCACCCCTCCACTTT. Protein sequence: CASSPPGGGNSPLHF.

This clone has a count of ten or more. The V and J genes are TRBV2 and TRBJ2-4; no firm D call. V lost 5 bases to trimming and J lost 4 bases, with 9 bases between them. This CDR3 comprises 13 residues. In germline, CDR1 is SNHLY, CDR2 FYNNEI. This CDR3 is CASSTQEKNIQYF. The CDR3 DNA reads as TGTGCCAGCAGTACCCAGGAAAAAAACATTCAGTACTTC.

The CDR3 reads CAISESETSGYNEQFF. The CDR3 DNA reads as TGTGCCATCAGTGAGTCAGAGACTAGCGGCTACAATGAGCAGTTCTTC. This chain uses TRBV10-3 with TRBJ2-1; 9 bases fit TRBD2. Trimming removed 0 bases from V and 3 bases from J; junction bases left unmatched: 3. CDR3 length: 16 amino acids. The germline gives CDR1 ENHRY, CDR2 SYGVKD.

This clone came up a few times. This rearrangement joins TRBV29-1 to TRBJ1-1; D remains unclear. The ends were cut back, 2 bases at V and 0 bases at J, with 7 bases in the middle. Germline CDR1 SQVTM, CDR2 ANQGSEA. CDR3 length equals 13 residues. This CDR3 reads CSVEYLLNTEAFF. The CDR3 nucleotides are TGCAGCGTTGAATATCTCTTGAACACTGAAGCTTTCTTT. Full variable domain (outside the CDR3, taken from reference TRBV29-1 and TRBJ1-1): SAVISQKPSRDICQRGTSLTIQCQVDSQVTMMFWYRQQPGQSLTLIATANQGSEATYESGFVIDKFPISRPNLTFSTLTVSNMSPEDSSIYLCSVEYLLNTEAFFGQGTRLTVV.

The V and J genes are TRBV9 and TRBJ2-2, with D hard to call. The CDR3 totals 13 residues. Germline-derived CDR1 and CDR2 are SGDLS and YYNGEE. Trimming took off 3 bases at V and 0 bases at J, with 3 bases between the two ends. The CDR3 region is CASSAANTGELFF. CDR3 coding DNA: TGTGCCAGCAGCGCGGCGAACACCGGGGAGCTGTTTTTT.

This clone was counted between two and nine times. The CDR3 spells CASSLGESSNQPQHF. The CDR3 DNA sequence: TGCGCCAGCAGCTTGGGAGAGTCTAGCAATCAGCCCCAGCATTTT. This sequence joins TRBV5-1 and TRBJ1-5; D ambiguous. The CDR3 covers 15 residues. Looked up from germline, CDR1 is SGHRS and CDR2 is YFSETQ. V dropped 0 bases and J dropped 0 bases, with 7 bases sitting between them.

This clone was counted a few times. The gene calls are TRBV5-1 and TRBJ2-7; 7 nucleotides agree with TRBD2. The CDR3 totals 15 residues. With 7 bases clipped from V and 2 bases from J, the junction kept 12 bases outside the gene matches. CDR1 is SGHRS and CDR2 is YFSETQ in the germline V gene. The CDR3 coding sequence is TGCGCCAGCCGCTATTGGGAGGGGCCTACCTACGAGCAGTACTTC. This codes for CASRYWEGPTYEQYF. The variable domain in full, with the rest retrieved from reference TRBV5-1 and TRBJ2-7, is KAGVTQTPRYLIKTRGQQVTLSCSPISGHRSVSWYQQTPGQGLQFLFEYFSETQRNKGNFPGRFSGRQFSNSRSEMNVSTLELGDSALYLCASRYWEGPTYEQYFGPGTRLTVT.

This clone was counted a few times. The gene calls are TRBV2 and TRBJ2-2; D may be TRBD1 (6 bases). The CDR3 spans 14 residues. V lost 10 bases, J lost 2 bases, and 14 bases lay in between. The germline V gene has CDR1 SNHLY and CDR2 FYNNEI. The CDR3 here is CATKPGENTGELFF. CDR3 nucleotides: TGTGCCACCAAGCCAGGGGAAAACACCGGGGAGCTGTTTTTT.

This clone was seen only a few times. The chain uses TRBV5-4 and TRBJ2-2; 9 bases are a match to TRBD2. From germline, CDR1 is SGHNT and CDR2 YYREEE (reference sequence). V gave up 0 bases and J gave up 7 bases; unmatched junction bases: 4. This CDR3 spans 15 amino acids. CDR3 sequence: CASSLEGLAGGELFF. The CDR3 DNA is TGTGCCAGCAGCTTGGAGGGACTAGCAGGCGGGGAGCTGTTTTTT.

The genes are TRBV6-1 and TRBJ2-7; 11 bases align to TRBD2. V lost 5 bases, J lost 4 bases, and 7 bases stayed unmatched. From germline, CDR1 is MNHNS and CDR2 SASEGT. CDR3 length equals 15 residues. In DNA form, the CDR3 reads TGTGCCAGCAGTACCCCTAGCGGGGGGACATACGAGCAGTACTTC. Its protein is CASSTPSGGTYEQYF.

This clone was detected only a few times. The chain has TRBV6-5 and TRBJ1-5, with 8 bases identical to TRBD1. Germline trimming cut 6 bases from V and 5 bases from J; bases unmatched to any gene: 9. Looked up from germline, CDR1 is MNHEY and CDR2 is SVGAGI. CDR3 size: 15 residues. The CDR3 bases are TGTGCCAGCAGAACCGGGACAGGACCCTATCAGCCCCAGCATTTT. It yields the protein CASRTGTGPYQPQHF.

This clone turned up a few times. The sample contains more than one DNA sequence encoding this CDR3. The genes are TRBV27 and TRBJ2-5, with 9 bases that match TRBD1. There are 15 residues in the CDR3. Per the germline V gene, CDR1 is MNHEY and CDR2 is SMNVEV (reference sequence). Germline trimming cut 5 bases from V and 0 bases from J; bases unmatched to any gene: 4. The CDR3 DNA is TGTGCCAGCAGTCTTGGACAGGGGTACCAAGAGACCCAGTACTTC. This gives the protein CASSLGQGYQETQYF.

The chain uses TRBV7-8 and TRBJ2-7; 9 positions agree with TRBD1. The CDR3 consists of 12 residues. V was clipped by 3 bases and J by 6 bases; unmatched bases: 0. CDR1 SGHVS and CDR2 FQNEAQ come from the germline V gene. In nucleotides, the CDR3 is TGTGCCAGCAGCTTGGACAGGGGCGAGCAGTACTTC. Translated, it gives CASSLDRGEQYF.

This clone was counted between two and nine times. The chain joins TRBV18 to TRBJ2-7; possibly TRBD1 for D (6 bases). V was shortened by 4 bases and J by 2 bases, with 18 bases between the two germline ends. CDR1 and CDR2 (germline): KGHSH, LQKENI. The CDR3 covers 16 residues. CDR3 coding DNA: TGTGCCAGCTCACGCTTACAGGGTGCTCGGGCCTACGAGCAGTACTTC. Its translation is CASSRLQGARAYEQYF.

This clone was counted at least ten times. The chain recombines TRBV5-1 with TRBJ1-2; 7 nucleotides match TRBD1. Germline lookup yields CDR1 SGHRS and CDR2 YFSETQ. This CDR3 contains 15 residues. V trimming: 0 bases; J trimming: 2 bases; junction bases outside the gene matches: 4. The CDR3 protein is CASSLAGQVNYGYTF. The CDR3 DNA sequence: TGCGCCAGCAGCTTGGCCGGACAGGTAAACTATGGCTACACCTTC.

The V gene is TRBV9, the J gene TRBJ2-1; the match to TRBD1 covers 7 bases. V trimming: 0 bases; J trimming: 10 bases; junction bases outside the gene matches: 13. The CDR3 sequence is 16 residues long. The germline V gene has CDR1 SGDLS and CDR2 YYNGEE. CDR3 region: CASSVAHGQVFDEQFF. In DNA, the CDR3 is TGTGCCAGCAGCGTAGCCCACGGACAGGTCTTTGACGAGCAGTTCTTC.

This clone showed up just a few times. The chain has TRBV5-1 and TRBJ1-6, with D uncertain. The CDR3 runs 14 residues. V was pared by 0 bases and J by 7 bases, with 8 bases between. Germline-derived CDR1 and CDR2 are SGHRS and YFSETQ. CDR3 in DNA: TGCGCCAGCAGCTTGGCCGGGAGCAATTCACCCCTCCACTTT. Its translation is CASSLAGSNSPLHF.

This clone was found a few times. The CDR3 spells CASSYLVAGGGETQYF. The CDR3 DNA reads as TGTGCCAGCAGCTACTTGGTAGCGGGGGGTGGAGAGACCCAGTACTTC. This chain links TRBV7-2 with TRBJ2-5, with 10 bases that match TRBD2. The CDR3 runs to 16 residues. Germline CDR1 and CDR2: SGHTA and FQGNSA. Losses at the gene ends were 4 bases for V and 4 bases for J; bases not matched to a gene: 9.

This clone was detected only a few times. This sequence joins TRBV27 and TRBJ2-7; perhaps TRBD1 as D (6 bases). Deletions cut 6 bases from V and 4 bases from J, with 13 bases between. The CDR3 sequence is 13 residues long. CDR1 is MNHEY, CDR2 SMNVEV, per germline (reference sequence). The CDR3: CASRHTGKYEQYF. CDR3 bases: TGTGCCAGCAGGCACACAGGGAAATACGAGCAGTACTTC.

This clone was counted ten times or more. The gene calls are TRBV27 and TRBJ1-2, with TRBD1 matching 9 bases. V was pared by 6 bases and J by 9 bases, with 5 bases of the junction left unmatched. The germline V gene has CDR1 MNHEY and CDR2 SMNVEV (reference sequence). The CDR3 spans 12 residues. The CDR3 nucleotides are TGTGCCAGCAGCAAGGACAGGGGACGCTACACCTTC. Its protein is CASSKDRGRYTF.

This clone has just a few counts. The chain is built from TRBV7-2 and TRBJ2-1; 9 bases fit TRBD1. Trimming removed 4 bases from V and 6 bases from J; junction bases left unmatched: 1. This CDR3 has 13 amino acids. Germline V lookup: CDR1 SGHTA, CDR2 FQGNSA. The CDR3 loop reads CASSWDRANEQFF. The DNA of the CDR3 is TGTGCCAGCAGCTGGGACAGGGCCAATGAGCAGTTCTTC. The full variable domain, in which reference TRBV7-2 and TRBJ2-1 provide the parts outside the CDR3, is GAGVSQSPSNKVTEKGKDVELRCDPISGHTALYWYRQSLGQGLEFLIYFQGNSAPDKSGLPSDRFSAERTGGSVSTLTIQRTQQEDSAVYLCASSWDRANEQFFGPGTRLTVL.

The CDR3 loop is CASSSGDNSPLHF. CDR3 sequence (DNA): TGTGCCAGCAGTTCAGGGGATAATTCACCCCTCCACTTT. This chain joins TRBV27 and TRBJ1-6, with D maybe TRBD1 (6 bases). CDR1 and CDR2 (germline): MNHEY, SMNVEV (reference sequence). V lost 4 bases, J lost 5 bases, and 6 bases lay in between. The CDR3 runs 13 residues.

CDR3 nucleotides: TGTGCCAGCAGCGGACAGGGTTTCGATACGCAGTATTTT. It yields the protein CASSGQGFDTQYF. This rearrangement joins TRBV5-6 to TRBJ2-3; TRBD1 agrees at 8 bases. The CDR3 has 13 residues. Germline trimming cut 4 bases from V and 6 bases from J; bases unmatched to any gene: 4. The germline gives CDR1 SGHDT, CDR2 YYEEEE.

This clone came up many times. The chain has TRBV23-1 and TRBJ1-6; the D gene is possibly TRBD1 (6 bases). TRBV23-1 is classed as an ORF, of uncertain function. The germline V and J ends were trimmed by 3 bases and 15 bases, with 21 bases remaining between them. CDR3 length: 15 amino acids. CDR3 coding DNA: TGCGCCAGCAGTCACTGGAAACAGGGCCCGCGATACCTCCACTTT. It codes for CASSHWKQGPRYLHF.

This chain connects TRBV5-4 to TRBJ2-5, with D possibly matching TRBD2 (5 bases). Looked up from germline, CDR1 is SGHNT and CDR2 is YYREEE (reference sequence). The CDR3 extends over 15 amino acids. V lost 2 bases and J lost 2, with 13 bases in between. The CDR3 here is CASSFPYRRQETQYF. The CDR3 DNA follows: TGTGCCAGCAGCTTCCCATATCGGAGGCAAGAGACCCAGTACTTC.